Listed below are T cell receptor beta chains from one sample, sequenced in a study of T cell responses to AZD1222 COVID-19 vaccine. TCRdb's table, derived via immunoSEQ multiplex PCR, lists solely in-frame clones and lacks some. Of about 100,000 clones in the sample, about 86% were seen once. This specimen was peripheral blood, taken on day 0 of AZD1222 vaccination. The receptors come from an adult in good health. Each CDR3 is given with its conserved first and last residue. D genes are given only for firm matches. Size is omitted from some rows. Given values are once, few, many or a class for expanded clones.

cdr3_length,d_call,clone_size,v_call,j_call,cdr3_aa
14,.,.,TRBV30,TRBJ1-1,CAWSGQILGPEAFF
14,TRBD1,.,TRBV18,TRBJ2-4,CASSLGQGLNIQYF
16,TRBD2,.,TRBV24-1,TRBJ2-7,CATSDLKQREGNEQYF
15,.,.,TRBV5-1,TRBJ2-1,CASSLVAVSYNEQFF
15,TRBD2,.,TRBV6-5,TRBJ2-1,CASSSQGRVYNEQFF
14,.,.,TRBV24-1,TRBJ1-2,CATSDFTGNYGYTF
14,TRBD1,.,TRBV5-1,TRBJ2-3,CASGRDRAIDTQYF
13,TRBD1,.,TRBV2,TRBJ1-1,CARYRGGDTEAFF
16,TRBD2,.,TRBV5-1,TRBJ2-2,CASSLVAGVRTGELFF
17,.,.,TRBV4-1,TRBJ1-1,CASARGLPGLMNTEAFF
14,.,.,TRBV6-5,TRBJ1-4,CASRDSQGGEKLFF
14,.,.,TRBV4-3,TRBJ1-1,CASSQEGIRTEAFF
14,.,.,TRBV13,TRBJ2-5,CASSLAQGRETQYF
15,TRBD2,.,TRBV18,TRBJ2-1,CASSPTSGDDNEQFF
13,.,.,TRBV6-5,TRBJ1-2,CASSYSISKDRVF
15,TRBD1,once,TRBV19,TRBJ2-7,CASSIRDSLNYEQYF
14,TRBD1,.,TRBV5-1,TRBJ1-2,CASSIQGDPNGYTF
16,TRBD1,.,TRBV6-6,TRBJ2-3,CASRATDRGRFHTQYF
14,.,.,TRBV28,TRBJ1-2,CASSPGTNNYGYTF
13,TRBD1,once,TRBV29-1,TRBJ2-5,CSVLRTGVETQYF
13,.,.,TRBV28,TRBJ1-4,CASRDTINEKLFF
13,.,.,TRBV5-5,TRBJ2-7,CASSLTDTYEQYF
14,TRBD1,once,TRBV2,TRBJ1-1,CASTNRGRNTEAFF
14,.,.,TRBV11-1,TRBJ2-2,CASSQARATGELFF
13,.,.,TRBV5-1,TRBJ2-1,CASSLGFYNEQFF
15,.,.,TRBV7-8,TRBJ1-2,CASSPRTESNYGYTF
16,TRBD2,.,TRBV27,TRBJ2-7,CASSPQRSSGPYEQYF
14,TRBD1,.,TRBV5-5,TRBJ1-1,CASSLDRGWTEAFF
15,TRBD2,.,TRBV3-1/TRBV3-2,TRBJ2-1,CASRSGLAGTGEQFF
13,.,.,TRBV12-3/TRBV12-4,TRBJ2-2,CASSWQGSGELFF
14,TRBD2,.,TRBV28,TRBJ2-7,CASRPRGGAYEQYF
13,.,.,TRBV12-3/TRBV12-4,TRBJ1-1,CASSRQVGTEAFF
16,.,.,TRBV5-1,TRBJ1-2,CASSLVSGRGIYGYTF